This T cell receptor (beta chain) was documented in a study of shared T cell receptors in the human thymus. The table lists this clone with a count of one. Here immunoSEQ multiplex PCR was the method, and the copy in TCRdb shows in-frame clones only, minus some. The sample yields some 660,000 clones, over 75% seen once. Germline assignment: CDR1 MNHEY and CDR2 SMNVEV (reference sequence). This CDR3 contains 15 residues. V was shortened by 5 bases and J by 2 bases, with 13 bases between the two germline ends. These data were also filed under a second study, of human thymus T cells.

The material sequenced was thymocytes. The genes are TRBV27 and TRBJ1-5; no reliable D call. The clonotype comes from a boy under two years old with a congenital heart defect. The CDR3 spells CASSPVGERNQPQHF. The CDR3 DNA reads as TGTGCCAGCAGTCCCGTCGGGGAGCGCAATCAGCCCCAGCATTTT.